The sequence of this TCR beta chain was determined in a study of T-cell reconstitution after alpha-beta-depleted transplantation in children. It was with unique molecular identifiers that the TCRbeta library was prepared. One entry per CDR3 protein, called by TCRdb with MiXCR from the PCR reads. The data contain 250,000 to 300,000 distinct CDR3 sequences, roughly 8.2% of them singletons. General study results and limits: T-cell numbers and diversity, one year after transplant, stemmed largely from T cells that were newly produced.

This clonotype appeared many times. The antigen is not known. Specimen: peripheral blood, collected 360 days after TCRalphabeta/CD19-depleted stem cell transplant. This clonotype was sampled from a female patient aged 2-15 years who had a stem cell transplant for Fanconi anemia, so the T cells may come from the graft donor.

CDR3 coding DNA: TGTGCCAGCAGTTCTCCCCTTAATATGAACGGCAATCAGCCCCAGCATTTT. Translated: CASSSPLNMNGNQPQHF. The chain links TRBV28 to TRBJ1-5; unclear D gene. Germline-derived CDR1 and CDR2 are MDHEN and SYDVKM. Between the trimmed V and J ends, which lost 4 bases and 2 bases, there was a span of 18 bases. The CDR3 extends over 17 amino acids.